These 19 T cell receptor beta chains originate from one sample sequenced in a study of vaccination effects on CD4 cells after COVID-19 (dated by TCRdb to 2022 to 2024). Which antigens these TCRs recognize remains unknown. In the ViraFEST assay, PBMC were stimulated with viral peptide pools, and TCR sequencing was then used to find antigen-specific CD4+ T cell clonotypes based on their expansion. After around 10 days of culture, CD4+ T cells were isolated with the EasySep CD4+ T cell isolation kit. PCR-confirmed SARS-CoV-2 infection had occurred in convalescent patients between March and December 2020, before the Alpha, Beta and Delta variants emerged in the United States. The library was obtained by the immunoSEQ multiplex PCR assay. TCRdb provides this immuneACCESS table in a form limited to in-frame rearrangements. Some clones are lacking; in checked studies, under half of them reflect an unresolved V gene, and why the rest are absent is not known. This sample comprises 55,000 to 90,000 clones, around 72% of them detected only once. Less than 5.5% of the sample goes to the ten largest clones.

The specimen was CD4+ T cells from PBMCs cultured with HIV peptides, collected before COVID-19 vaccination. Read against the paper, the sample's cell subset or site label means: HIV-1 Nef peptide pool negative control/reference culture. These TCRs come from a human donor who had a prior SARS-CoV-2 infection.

The CDR3 nucleotides are TGTGCCAGCAGCGTCGGACCCCATCACGACTACGAGCAGTACTTC. It translates to CASSVGPHHDYEQYF. The chain couples TRBV9 to TRBJ2-7; D remains ambiguous. The V and J ends lost 2 bases and 3 bases respectively, with 15 bases between them. CDR3 length equals 15 residues. Per germline, CDR1 SGDLS and CDR2 YYNGEE.

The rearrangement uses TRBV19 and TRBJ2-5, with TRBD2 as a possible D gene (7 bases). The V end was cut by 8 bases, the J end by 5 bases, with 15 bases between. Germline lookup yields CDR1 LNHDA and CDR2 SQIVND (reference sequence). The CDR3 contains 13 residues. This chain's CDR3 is CASGEQGGETQYF. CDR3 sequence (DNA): TGTGCCAGTGGGGAACAGGGAGGGGAGACCCAGTACTTC. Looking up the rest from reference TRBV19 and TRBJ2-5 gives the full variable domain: DGGITQSPKYLFRKEGQNVTLSCEQNLNHDAMYWYRQDPGQGLRLIYYSQIVNDFQKGDIAEGYSVSREKKESFPLTVTSAQKNPTAFYLCASGEQGGETQYFGPGTRLLVL.

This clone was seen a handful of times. The CDR3 DNA sequence: TGCAGCGTTGAACGGGCCCCCTACAATGAGCAGTTCTTC. This translates into CSVERAPYNEQFF. V is TRBV29-1 and J is TRBJ2-1; D is uncertain. This CDR3 has 13 residues. The ends were cut back, 2 bases at V and 2 bases at J, with 7 bases in the middle. The V gene's germline CDR1 is SQVTM and CDR2 ANQGSEA.

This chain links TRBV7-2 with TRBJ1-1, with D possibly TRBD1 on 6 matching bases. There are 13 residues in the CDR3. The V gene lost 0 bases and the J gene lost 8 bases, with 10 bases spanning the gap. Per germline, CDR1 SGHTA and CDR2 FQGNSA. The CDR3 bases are TGTGCCAGCAGCTTAGCGGTGGGGGCGGAAGCTTTCTTT. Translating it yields CASSLAVGAEAFF.

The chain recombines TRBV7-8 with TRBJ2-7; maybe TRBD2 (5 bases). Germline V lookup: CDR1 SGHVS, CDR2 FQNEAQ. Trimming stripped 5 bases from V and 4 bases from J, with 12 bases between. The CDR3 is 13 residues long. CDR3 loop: CASSPRTGYEQYF. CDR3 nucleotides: TGTGCCAGCAGCCCCCGGACTGGTTACGAGCAGTACTTC.

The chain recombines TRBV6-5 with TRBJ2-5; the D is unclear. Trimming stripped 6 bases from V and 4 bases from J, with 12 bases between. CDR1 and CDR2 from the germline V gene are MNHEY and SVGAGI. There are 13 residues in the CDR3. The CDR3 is CASRANGGETQYF. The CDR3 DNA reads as TGTGCCAGCAGGGCCAACGGTGGAGAGACCCAGTACTTC.

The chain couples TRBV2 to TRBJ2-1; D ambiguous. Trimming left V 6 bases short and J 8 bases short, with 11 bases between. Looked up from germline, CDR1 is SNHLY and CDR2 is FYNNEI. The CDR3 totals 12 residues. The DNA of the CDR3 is TGTGCCAGCAGCCCTATCTTCGATGAGCAGTTCTTC. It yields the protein CASSPIFDEQFF.

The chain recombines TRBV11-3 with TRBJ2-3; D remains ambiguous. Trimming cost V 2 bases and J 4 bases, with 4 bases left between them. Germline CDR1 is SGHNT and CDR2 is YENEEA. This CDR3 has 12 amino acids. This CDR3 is CASSLTPDTQYF. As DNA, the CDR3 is TGTGCCAGCAGCTTAACGCCAGATACGCAGTATTTT.

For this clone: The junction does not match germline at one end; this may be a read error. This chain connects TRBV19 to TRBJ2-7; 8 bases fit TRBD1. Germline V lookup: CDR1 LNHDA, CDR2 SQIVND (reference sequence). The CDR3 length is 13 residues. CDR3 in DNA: TGTGCCAGTAGTCTAGACAGGGGTGGGAAGCAGTACTTC. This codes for CASSLDRGGKQYF.

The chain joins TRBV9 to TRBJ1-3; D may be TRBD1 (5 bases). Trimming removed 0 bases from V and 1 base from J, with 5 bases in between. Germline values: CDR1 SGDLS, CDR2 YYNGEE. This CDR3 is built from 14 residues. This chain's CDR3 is CASSVAGSGNTIYF. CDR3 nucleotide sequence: TGTGCCAGCAGCGTAGCAGGGTCTGGAAACACCATATATTTT.

CDR3 protein: CASSIEARNSYEQYF. The CDR3 DNA reads as TGCGCCAGCAGTATTGAGGCCAGGAACTCCTACGAGCAGTACTTC. V is TRBV5-1 and J is TRBJ2-7; D is undetermined. The CDR3 consists of 15 residues. Germline V CDR1 and CDR2: SGHRS, YFSETQ. V was clipped by 5 bases and J by 0 bases, with 15 bases between them.

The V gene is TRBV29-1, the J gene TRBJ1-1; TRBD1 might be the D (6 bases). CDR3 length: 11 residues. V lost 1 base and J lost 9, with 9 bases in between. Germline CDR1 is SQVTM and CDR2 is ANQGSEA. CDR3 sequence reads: CSVEVDRKAFF. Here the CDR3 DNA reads TGCAGCGTTGAAGTCGACAGGAAAGCTTTCTTT.

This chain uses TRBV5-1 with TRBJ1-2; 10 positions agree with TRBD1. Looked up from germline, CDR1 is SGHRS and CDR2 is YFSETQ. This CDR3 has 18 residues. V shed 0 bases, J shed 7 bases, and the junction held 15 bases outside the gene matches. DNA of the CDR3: TGCGCCAGCAGCTTGGCCCTCGGGACAGGGGTCTTCGATGGTGGCTACACCTTC. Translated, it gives CASSLALGTGVFDGGYTF. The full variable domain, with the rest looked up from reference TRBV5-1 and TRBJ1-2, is KAGVTQTPRYLIKTRGQQVTLSCSPISGHRSVSWYQQTPGQGLQFLFEYFSETQRNKGNFPGRFSGRQFSNSRSEMNVSTLELGDSALYLCASSLALGTGVFDGGYTFGSGTRLTVV.

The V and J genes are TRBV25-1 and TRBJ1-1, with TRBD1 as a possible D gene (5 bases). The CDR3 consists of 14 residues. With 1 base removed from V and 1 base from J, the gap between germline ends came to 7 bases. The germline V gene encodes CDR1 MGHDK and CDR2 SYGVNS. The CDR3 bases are TGTGCCAGCAGTGAATGGGGGGAGAACACTGAAGCTTTCTTT. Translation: CASSEWGENTEAFF.

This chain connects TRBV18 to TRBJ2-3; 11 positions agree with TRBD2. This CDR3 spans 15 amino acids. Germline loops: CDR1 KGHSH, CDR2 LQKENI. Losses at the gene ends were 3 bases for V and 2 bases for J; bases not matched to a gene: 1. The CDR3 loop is CASSPTSGDTDTQYF. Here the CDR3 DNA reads TGTGCCAGCTCACCGACTAGCGGGGACACAGATACGCAGTATTTT.

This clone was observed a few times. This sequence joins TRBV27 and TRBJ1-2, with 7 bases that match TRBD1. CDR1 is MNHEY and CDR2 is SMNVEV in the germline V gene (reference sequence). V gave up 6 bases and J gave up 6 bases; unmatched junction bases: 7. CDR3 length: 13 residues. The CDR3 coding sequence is TGTGCCAGCAGCTTCGACAGGGACCATGGCTACACCTTC. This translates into CASSFDRDHGYTF.

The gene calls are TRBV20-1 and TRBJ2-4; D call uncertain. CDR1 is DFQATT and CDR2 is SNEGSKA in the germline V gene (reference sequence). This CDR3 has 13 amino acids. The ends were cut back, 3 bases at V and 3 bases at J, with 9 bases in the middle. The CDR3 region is CSASEVGKNIQYF. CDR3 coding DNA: TGCAGTGCTAGTGAGGTTGGCAAAAACATTCAGTACTTC.

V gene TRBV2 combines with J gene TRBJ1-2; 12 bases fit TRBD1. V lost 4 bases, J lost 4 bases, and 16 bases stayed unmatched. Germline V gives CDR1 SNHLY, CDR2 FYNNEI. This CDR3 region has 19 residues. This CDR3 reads CASSGEGGTGGAFPYGYTF. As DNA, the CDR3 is TGTGCCAGCAGTGGAGAAGGCGGGACAGGGGGCGCGTTCCCCTATGGCTACACCTTC. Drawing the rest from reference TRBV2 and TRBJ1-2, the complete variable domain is EPEVTQTPSHQVTQMGQEVILRCVPISNHLYFYWYRQILGQKVEFLVSFYNNEISEKSEIFDDQFSVERPDGSNFTLKIRSTKLEDSAMYFCASSGEGGTGGAFPYGYTFGSGTRLTVV.

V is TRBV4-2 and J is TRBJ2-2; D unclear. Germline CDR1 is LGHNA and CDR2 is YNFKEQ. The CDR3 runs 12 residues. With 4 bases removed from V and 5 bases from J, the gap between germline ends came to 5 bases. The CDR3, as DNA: TGTGCCAGCAGCCTCCGAACCGGGGAGCTGTTTTTT. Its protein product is CASSLRTGELFF.